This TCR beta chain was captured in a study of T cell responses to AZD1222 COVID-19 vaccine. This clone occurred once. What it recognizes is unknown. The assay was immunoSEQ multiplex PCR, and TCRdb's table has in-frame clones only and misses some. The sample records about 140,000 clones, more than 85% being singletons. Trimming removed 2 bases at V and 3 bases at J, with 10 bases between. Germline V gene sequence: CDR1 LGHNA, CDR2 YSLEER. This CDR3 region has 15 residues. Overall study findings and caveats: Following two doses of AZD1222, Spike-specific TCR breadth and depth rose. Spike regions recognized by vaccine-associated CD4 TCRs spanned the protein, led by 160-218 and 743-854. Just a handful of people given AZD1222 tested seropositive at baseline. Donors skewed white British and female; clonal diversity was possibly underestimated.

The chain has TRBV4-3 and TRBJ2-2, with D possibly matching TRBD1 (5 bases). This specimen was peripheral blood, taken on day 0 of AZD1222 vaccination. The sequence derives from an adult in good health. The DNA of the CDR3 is TGCGCCAGCAGCCAATCCAGGGTTGACACCGGGGAGCTGTTTTTT. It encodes CASSQSRVDTGELFF.